This paragraph reports one T cell receptor beta chain. It lacks a known antigen. No base qualities exist here, and no much larger clone lies one base off it. The data stem from a study of blood T cells in healthy people across ages (dated by TCRdb to the mid-2010s). As for the study more broadly: In model experiments, template switching captured about one uniquely barcoded TCR beta cDNA molecule for every two T cells. The study measured age-related changes in TCR beta repertoire diversity using deep sequencing normalized with unique cDNA molecular identifiers. The donors were divided into four age groups: young (average around 16 years), middle-aged (about 39), aged (approximately 62) and long-lived (about 79). To avoid experimental bias, donors of different ages were randomly spread across the sequencing lanes. Using the same blood draw, the study looked at two additional independent replicas of 1 million unique cDNA reads for two donors, one aged 18 to 29 and the other aged 80 or older.

The junction carries 17 bases between V and J, which are trimmed by 6 bases and 2 bases respectively. Spanning cysteine to phenylalanine, the CDR3 consists of 15 amino acids. Of the read, only the CDR3 DNA is kept; its 45 bases are in frame from base 1. General study outcomes and caveats: Total diversity estimates from one million sequenced T cells were considered lower bounds and underestimates. Because the CMV infection status of the donors was unknown, age-related changes in expanded clonotypes may potentially have been confounded. Compared with the aged group, the long-lived group had more naive CD4+ T cells, fewer expanded clones and increased TCR diversity, a pattern suggesting age selection. The percentage of naive T cells measured by flow cytometry correlated strongly with observed TCR beta diversity. Observed TCR beta diversity per million T cells fell roughly linearly with age, and a significant reduction was already apparent by age approximately 41. Bulk unsorted PBMC profiling prevented conclusive comparison of naive and antigen-experienced compartments.

Donors were 40 or so systemically healthy Caucasian individuals from Russia aged roughly 6 to 100 years. Each donor gave ten milliliters of peripheral blood, drawn into EDTA-treated Vacutainer tubes. Ficoll-Paque density-gradient centrifugation was used to isolate PBMCs, with at least 7 million per sample. Total RNA was extracted from PBMCs with Trizol reagent, with at least 6 micrograms obtained per sample. For every donor, flow cytometry on a PBMC aliquot measured the percentage of naive CD45RAhigh/CD27high T cells. The library was obtained by 5' RACE. Sequencing relied on an Illumina HiSeq 2500. A second PCR of about 6 to 11 cycles was performed with a sample-barcoded 5' primer and a J-beta primer mix. A unique molecular identifier was introduced onto each TCR beta cDNA molecule by a template-switch 5' adaptor carrying 12 random nucleotides. Each sample yielded at least 3 million CDR3-containing paired-end reads. First-strand cDNA was synthesized from all RNA with the Mint cDNA synthesis kit, primed by a TRBC-specific oligonucleotide. After uracil-DNA glycosylase treatment, a first 18-cycle PCR used universal primers M1SS and BC2_uni_R on all cDNA. On the study's bioinformatics: For normalization, 1 million high-quality reads, each with a distinct molecular identifier, were randomly selected from each sample. Instead of being binned into consensus sequences, reads with shared molecular identifiers were discarded. MiTCR, with a Q25 quality threshold and the strictest error-elimination algorithm, was used for CDR3 identification, clonotype clustering and error correction. A nonparametric unseen species model with Euler transformation was used to estimate a lower bound on total TCR beta diversity. TCRdb reran the public reads through fastp at Q25 and MiXCR, keeping productive beta chains. Every CDR3 protein is listed once, alongside the most common genes and DNA of its rows. The V and J calls here are based on TCRdb, not the publication. The sample table records roughly 930,000 distinct CDR3 sequences; roughly 48% of these occur just once. Around 15% of the sample goes to the ten largest clones.

The receptor was derived from a man younger than 40 in good health. The sequence links TRBV12-3 or TRBV12-4 to TRBJ2-7; the D gene is perhaps TRBD1 or TRBD2, each of them matching over 6 bases. Sample: blood. The DNA sequence is TGTGCCAGCAGCGTGGGAACTCGGGGGCCCTACGAGCAGTACTTC. Its protein is CASSVGTRGPYEQYF.